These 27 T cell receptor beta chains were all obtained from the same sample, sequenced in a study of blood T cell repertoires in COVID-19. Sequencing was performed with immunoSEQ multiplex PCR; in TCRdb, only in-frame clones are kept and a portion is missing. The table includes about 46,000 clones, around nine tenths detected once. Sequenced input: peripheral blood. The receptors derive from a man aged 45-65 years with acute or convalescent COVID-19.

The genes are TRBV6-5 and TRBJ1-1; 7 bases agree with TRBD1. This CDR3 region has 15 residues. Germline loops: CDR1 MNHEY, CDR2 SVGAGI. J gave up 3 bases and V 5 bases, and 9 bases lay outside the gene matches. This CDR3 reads CASSPHGDRDTEAFF. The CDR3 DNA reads TGTGCCAGCAGTCCCCACGGGGACAGAGACACTGAAGCTTTCTTT.

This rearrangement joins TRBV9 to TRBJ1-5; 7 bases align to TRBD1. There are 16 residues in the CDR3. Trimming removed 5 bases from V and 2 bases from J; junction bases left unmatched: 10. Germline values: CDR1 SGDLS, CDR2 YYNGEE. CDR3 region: CASSDGQACCNQPQHF. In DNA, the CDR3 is TGTGCCAGCAGTGATGGACAGGCCTGTTGCAATCAGCCCCAGCATTTT.

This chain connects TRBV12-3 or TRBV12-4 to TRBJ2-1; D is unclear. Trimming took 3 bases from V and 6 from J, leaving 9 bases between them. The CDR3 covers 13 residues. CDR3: CASSLSPFNEQFF. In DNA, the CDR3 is TGTGCCAGCAGTTTGAGTCCTTTCAATGAGCAGTTCTTC.

The CDR3 DNA is TGTGCCAGCAGCTTCGGACTTTTTCAGCCCCAGCATTTT. Residues: CASSFGLFQPQHF. The chain recombines TRBV5-8 with TRBJ1-5; D is uncertain. The V gene's germline CDR1 is SGHTS and CDR2 YDEGEE. This CDR3 comprises 13 residues. The V end lost 2 bases, the J end lost 6 bases, and 9 bases lay between the germline ends.

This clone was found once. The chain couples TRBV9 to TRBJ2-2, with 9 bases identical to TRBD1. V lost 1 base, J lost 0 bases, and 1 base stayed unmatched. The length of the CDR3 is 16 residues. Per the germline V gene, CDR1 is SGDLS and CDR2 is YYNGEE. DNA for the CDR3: TGTGCCAGCAGCGTAACAGGGGGCGCGAACACCGGGGAGCTGTTTTTT. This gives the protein CASSVTGGANTGELFF.

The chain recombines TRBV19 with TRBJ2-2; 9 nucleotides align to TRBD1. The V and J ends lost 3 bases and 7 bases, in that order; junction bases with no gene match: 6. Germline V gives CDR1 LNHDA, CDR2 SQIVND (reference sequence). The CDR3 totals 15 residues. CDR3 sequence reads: CASSMDRGFVGELFF. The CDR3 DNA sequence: TGTGCCAGTAGTATGGACAGGGGATTTGTCGGGGAGCTGTTTTTT.

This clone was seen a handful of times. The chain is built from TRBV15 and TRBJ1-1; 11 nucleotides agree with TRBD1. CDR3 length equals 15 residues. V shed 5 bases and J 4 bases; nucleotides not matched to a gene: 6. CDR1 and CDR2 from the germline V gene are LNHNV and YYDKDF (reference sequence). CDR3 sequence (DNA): TGTGCCACCAGCTTGGACAGGGGGCACTCCACTGAAGCTTTCTTT. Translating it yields CATSLDRGHSTEAFF.

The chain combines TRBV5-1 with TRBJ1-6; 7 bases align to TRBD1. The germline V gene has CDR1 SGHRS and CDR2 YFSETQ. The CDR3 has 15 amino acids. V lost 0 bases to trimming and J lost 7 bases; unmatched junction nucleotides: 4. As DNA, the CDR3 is TGCGCCAGCAGCTTGGGTCAAGGGGGCAATTCACCCCTCCACTTT. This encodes CASSLGQGGNSPLHF.

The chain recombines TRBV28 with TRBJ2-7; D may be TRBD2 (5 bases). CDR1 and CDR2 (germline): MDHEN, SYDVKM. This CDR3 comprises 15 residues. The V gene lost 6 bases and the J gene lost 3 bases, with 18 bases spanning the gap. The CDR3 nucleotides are TGTGCCAGCAGCCCGGGCCGGGGAAAGCTCTACGAGCAGTACTTC. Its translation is CASSPGRGKLYEQYF.

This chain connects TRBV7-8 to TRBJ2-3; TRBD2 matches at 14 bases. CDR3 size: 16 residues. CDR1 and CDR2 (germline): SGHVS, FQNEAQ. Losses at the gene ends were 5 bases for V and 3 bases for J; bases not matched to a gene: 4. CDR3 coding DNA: TGTGCCAGCAGCCTGGGACTAGCGGGGGTAACAGATACGCAGTATTTT. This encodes CASSLGLAGVTDTQYF.

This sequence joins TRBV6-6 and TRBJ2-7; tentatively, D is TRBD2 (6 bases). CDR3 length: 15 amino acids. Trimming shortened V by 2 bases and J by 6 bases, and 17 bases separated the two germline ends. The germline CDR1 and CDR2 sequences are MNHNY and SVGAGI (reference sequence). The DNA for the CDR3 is TGTGCCAGCAGTTACCAGACTAGGCGGGGTCTCGAGCAGTACTTC. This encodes CASSYQTRRGLEQYF.

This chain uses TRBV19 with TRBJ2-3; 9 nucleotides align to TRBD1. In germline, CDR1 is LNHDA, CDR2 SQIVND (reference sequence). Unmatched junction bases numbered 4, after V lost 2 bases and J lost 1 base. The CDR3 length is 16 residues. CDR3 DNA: TGTGCCAGTAGTATAATGTGGGACAGGGGCACAGATACGCAGTATTTT. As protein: CASSIMWDRGTDTQYF.

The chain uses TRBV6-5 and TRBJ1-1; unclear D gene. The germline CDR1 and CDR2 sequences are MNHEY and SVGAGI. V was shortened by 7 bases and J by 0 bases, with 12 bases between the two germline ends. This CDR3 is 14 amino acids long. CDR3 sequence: CASNLWSMNTEAFF. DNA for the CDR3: TGTGCCAGCAACTTATGGTCCATGAACACTGAAGCTTTCTTT.

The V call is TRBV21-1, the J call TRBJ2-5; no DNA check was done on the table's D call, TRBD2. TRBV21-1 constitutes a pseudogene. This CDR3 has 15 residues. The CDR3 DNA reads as TGTGCCAGCAGCACTGGGACTAGTTTGTTAGAGACCCAGTACTTC. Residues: CASSTGTSLLETQYF.

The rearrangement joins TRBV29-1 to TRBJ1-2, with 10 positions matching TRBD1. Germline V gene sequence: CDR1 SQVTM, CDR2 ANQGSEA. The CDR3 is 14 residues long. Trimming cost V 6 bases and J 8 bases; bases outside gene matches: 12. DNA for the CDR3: TGCAGCGTCGGTTTTTTCGGACAGGGGGAGGGCTACACCTTC. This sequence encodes CSVGFFGQGEGYTF.

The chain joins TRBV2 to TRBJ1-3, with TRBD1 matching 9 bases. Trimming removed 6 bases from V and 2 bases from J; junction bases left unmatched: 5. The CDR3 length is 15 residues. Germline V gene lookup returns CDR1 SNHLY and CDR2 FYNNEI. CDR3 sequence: CASRAGTGTGNTIYF. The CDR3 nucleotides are TGTGCCAGCAGGGCCGGGACAGGGACTGGAAACACCATATATTTT.

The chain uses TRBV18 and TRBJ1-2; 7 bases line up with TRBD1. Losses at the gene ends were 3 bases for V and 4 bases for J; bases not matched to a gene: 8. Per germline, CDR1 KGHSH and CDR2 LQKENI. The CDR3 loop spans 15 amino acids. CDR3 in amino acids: CASSPDGRGSYGYTF. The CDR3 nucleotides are TGTGCCAGCTCACCCGACGGCAGGGGGTCCTATGGCTACACCTTC.

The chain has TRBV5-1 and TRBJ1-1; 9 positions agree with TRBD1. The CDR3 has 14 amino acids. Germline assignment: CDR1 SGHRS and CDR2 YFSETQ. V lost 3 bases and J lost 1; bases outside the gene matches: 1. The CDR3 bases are TGCGCCAGCAGCTCGGGACAGGGGAACACTGAAGCTTTCTTT. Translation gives CASSSGQGNTEAFF.

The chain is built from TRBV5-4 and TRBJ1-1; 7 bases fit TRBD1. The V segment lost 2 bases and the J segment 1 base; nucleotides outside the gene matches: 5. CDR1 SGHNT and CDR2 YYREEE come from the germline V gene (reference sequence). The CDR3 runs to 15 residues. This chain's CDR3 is CASSLGGTENTEAFF. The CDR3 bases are TGTGCCAGCAGCTTAGGCGGGACAGAGAACACTGAAGCTTTCTTT.

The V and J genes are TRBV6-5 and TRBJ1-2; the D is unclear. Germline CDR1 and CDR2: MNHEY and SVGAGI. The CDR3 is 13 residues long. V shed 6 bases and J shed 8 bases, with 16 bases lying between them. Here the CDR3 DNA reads TGTGCCAGCAGCAGTCATACTTTCGGGGGCTACACCTTC. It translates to CASSSHTFGGYTF.

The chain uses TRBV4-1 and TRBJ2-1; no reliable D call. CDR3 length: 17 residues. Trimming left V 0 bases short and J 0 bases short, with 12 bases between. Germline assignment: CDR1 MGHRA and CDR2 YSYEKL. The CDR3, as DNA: TGCGCCAGCAGCCAAGACACGGTAGTAATCTCCTACAATGAGCAGTTCTTC. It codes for CASSQDTVVISYNEQFF.

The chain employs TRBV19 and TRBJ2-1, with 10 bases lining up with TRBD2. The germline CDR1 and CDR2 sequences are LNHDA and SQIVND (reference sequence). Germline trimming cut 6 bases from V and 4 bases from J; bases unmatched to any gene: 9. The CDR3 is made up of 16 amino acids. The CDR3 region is CASSPGLAKVYNEQFF. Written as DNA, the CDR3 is TGTGCCAGTAGCCCGGGACTAGCGAAAGTGTACAATGAGCAGTTCTTC.

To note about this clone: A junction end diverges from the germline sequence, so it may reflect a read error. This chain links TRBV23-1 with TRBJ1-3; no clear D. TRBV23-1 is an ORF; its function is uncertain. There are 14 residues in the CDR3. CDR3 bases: TGTAGTTATCATATCCTCCTCTCTGGAAACACCATATATTTT. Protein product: CSYHILLSGNTIYF.

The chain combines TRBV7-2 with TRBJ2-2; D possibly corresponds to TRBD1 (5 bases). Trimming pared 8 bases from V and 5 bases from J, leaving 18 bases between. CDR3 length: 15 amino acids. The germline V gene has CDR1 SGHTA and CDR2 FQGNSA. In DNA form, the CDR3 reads TGTGCCAGCCGAGCCAGGGTGACGTTAACCGGGGAGCTGTTTTTT. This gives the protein CASRARVTLTGELFF. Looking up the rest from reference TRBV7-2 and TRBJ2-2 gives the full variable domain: GAGVSQSPSNKVTEKGKDVELRCDPISGHTALYWYRQSLGQGLEFLIYFQGNSAPDKSGLPSDRFSAERTGGSVSTLTIQRTQQEDSAVYLCASRARVTLTGELFFGEGSRLTVL.

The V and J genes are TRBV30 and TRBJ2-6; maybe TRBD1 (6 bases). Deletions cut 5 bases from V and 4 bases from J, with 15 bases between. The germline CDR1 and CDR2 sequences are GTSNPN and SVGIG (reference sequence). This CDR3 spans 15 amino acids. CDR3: CAWRQGPGGANVLTF. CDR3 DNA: TGTGCCTGGCGTCAGGGGCCTGGAGGGGCCAACGTCCTGACTTTC.

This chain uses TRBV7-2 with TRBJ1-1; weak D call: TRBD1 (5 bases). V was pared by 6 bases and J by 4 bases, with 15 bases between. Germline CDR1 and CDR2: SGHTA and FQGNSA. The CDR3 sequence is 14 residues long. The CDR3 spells CASRPDSKFTEAFF. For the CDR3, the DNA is TGTGCCAGCAGGCCAGACAGCAAGTTCACTGAAGCTTTCTTT.

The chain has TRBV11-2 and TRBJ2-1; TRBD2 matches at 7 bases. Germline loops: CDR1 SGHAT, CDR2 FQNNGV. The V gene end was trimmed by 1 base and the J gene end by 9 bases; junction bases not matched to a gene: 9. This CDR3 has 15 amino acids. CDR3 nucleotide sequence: TGTGCCAGCAGCTTAGGACGGGGAGGGTGGGGTGAGCAGTTCTTC. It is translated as CASSLGRGGWGEQFF.